Below are 24 T cell receptor beta chains sequenced from a single sample in a study of shared clonotypes between healthy human individuals (TCRdb year 2020). Libraries were built with the immunoSEQ multiplex PCR assay. The table was pulled from immuneACCESS by TCRdb, which kept in-frame rearrangements only. Such tables lose some clones; where checked, under half of the loss comes from unresolved V genes, and the rest has no known cause. For this sample there are 2 million to 2.5 million clones; about 94% appear just once. 0.13% of the sample goes to the ten largest clones. The source material was naive CD4+ T cells sorted from blood. The sample's cell subset or site label, in plain terms: CD45RA+ positively selected. These receptors originate from a man aged 18 to 29 in good health.

The rearrangement links TRBV5-6 to TRBJ2-7; D not resolved. Germline CDR1 is SGHDT and CDR2 is YYEEEE. CDR3 length: 11 residues. The V and J ends lost 4 bases and 7 bases respectively, with 9 bases between them. CDR3 in DNA: TGTGCCAGCAGCCTAATGGAGGAGCAGTACTTC. This translates into CASSLMEEQYF.

The genes are TRBV6-1 and TRBJ2-4, with a weak D call TRBD2 (6 bases). V was trimmed by 5 bases and J by 6 bases, leaving 11 bases between them. The CDR3 is 13 amino acids. Germline CDR1 is MNHNS and CDR2 is SASEGT. Here the CDR3 DNA reads TGTGCCAGCAGTCGGGGGTGGGGAAACATTCAGTACTTC. Translated, it gives CASSRGWGNIQYF.

The chain couples TRBV10-2 to TRBJ2-7; 8 nucleotides match TRBD1. The CDR3 totals 13 residues. Trimming at V came to 6 bases and at J to 7 bases, leaving 8 bases not matched to a gene. Germline values: CDR1 WSHSY, CDR2 SAAADI. The CDR3 region is CASSGQGTWEQYF. CDR3 nucleotide sequence: TGCGCCAGCAGCGGACAGGGCACGTGGGAGCAGTACTTC.

The V call is TRBV6-1, the J call TRBJ2-2, with a possible D match to TRBD1 (6 bases). Germline V CDR1 and CDR2: MNHNS, SASEGT. V lost 7 bases to trimming and J lost 1 base, with 13 bases between them. The CDR3 spans 15 residues. CDR3 DNA: TGTGCCAGCACCGCCCCCAGGGGGAACACCGGGGAGCTGTTTTTT. This translates into CASTAPRGNTGELFF.

The chain recombines TRBV6-5 with TRBJ2-5; TRBD2 aligns across 7 bases. CDR3 length: 14 amino acids. V lost 6 bases, J lost 5 bases, and 9 bases stayed unmatched. The V gene's germline CDR1 is MNHEY and CDR2 SVGAGI. CDR3 nucleotides: TGTGCCAGCAGCGGAAGCGGGAAGGGGGAGACCCAGTACTTC. It yields the protein CASSGSGKGETQYF.

This clone is a singleton in its sample. The chain links TRBV30 to TRBJ2-1; no firm D call. Germline assignment: CDR1 GTSNPN and CDR2 SVGIG (reference sequence). The CDR3 sequence is 12 residues long. Trimming stripped 2 bases from V and 10 bases from J, with 12 bases between. This CDR3 is CAWSLSVGEQFF. The CDR3 DNA follows: TGTGCCTGGAGTCTTTCTGTGGGCGAGCAGTTCTTC.

This sequence joins TRBV5-1 and TRBJ2-2, with 8 bases fitting TRBD1. V gave up 4 bases and J gave up 2 bases; unmatched junction bases: 10. CDR3 length equals 17 residues. Germline assignment: CDR1 SGHRS and CDR2 YFSETQ. The CDR3 loop is CASSQDMTGANTGELFF. The CDR3, as DNA: TGCGCCAGCAGCCAGGATATGACAGGGGCTAACACCGGGGAGCTGTTTTTT.

This clone was seen just once. Other DNA sequences from this sample encode an identical CDR3 as well. The chain has TRBV4-1 and TRBJ1-4; no clear D gene. Germline V CDR1 and CDR2: MGHRA, YSYEKL. Trimming pared 1 base from V and 4 bases from J, leaving 7 bases between. The CDR3 has 14 amino acids. The chain's CDR3 is CASSQAGSNEKLFF. The CDR3 DNA follows: TGCGCCAGCAGCCAAGCGGGCAGTAATGAAAAACTGTTTTTT.

Points on this clone: The same CDR3 also results from other DNA sequences found in this sample. The rearrangement uses TRBV6-5 and TRBJ2-3, with D hard to call. Trimming removed 0 bases from V and 6 bases from J, with 4 bases in between. Germline V gives CDR1 MNHEY, CDR2 SVGAGI. The CDR3 has 12 amino acids. Here the CDR3 DNA reads TGTGCCAGCAGTTACTCTGGGGATACGCAGTATTTT. Protein sequence: CASSYSGDTQYF.

The chain links TRBV10-3 to TRBJ1-3; D remains ambiguous. The CDR3 covers 15 residues. Germline V lookup: CDR1 ENHRY, CDR2 SYGVKD. V was pared by 6 bases and J by 0 bases, with 12 bases between. The CDR3 region has the DNA TGTGCCATCAGGGCAGGACCCAGCTCTGGAAACACCATATATTTT. Translated: CAIRAGPSSGNTIYF.

The V call is TRBV5-6, the J call TRBJ2-2; D gene ambiguous. Germline V gives CDR1 SGHDT, CDR2 YYEEEE. Trimming took off 1 base at V and 2 bases at J, with 9 bases between the two ends. The CDR3 covers 15 residues. CDR3 sequence: CASSLMGKNTGELFF. In nucleotides, the CDR3 is TGTGCCAGCAGCTTGATGGGGAAAAACACCGGGGAGCTGTTTTTT.

The chain has TRBV18 and TRBJ1-1; no definite D call. Germline lookup yields CDR1 KGHSH and CDR2 LQKENI. The CDR3 spans 15 residues. Trimming removed 2 bases from V and 0 bases from J, with 10 bases in between. For the CDR3, the DNA is TGTGCCAGCTCACCAGTGGGGTCCTTGAACACTGAAGCTTTCTTT. This sequence encodes CASSPVGSLNTEAFF. The full variable domain, completed using reference TRBV18 and TRBJ1-1, is NAGVMQNPRHLVRRRGQEARLRCSPMKGHSHVYWYRQLPEEGLKFMVYLQKENIIDESGMPKERFSAEFPKEGPSILRIQQVVRGDSAAYFCASSPVGSLNTEAFFGQGTRLTVV.

The rearrangement uses TRBV25-1 and TRBJ2-1; 8 positions agree with TRBD2. This CDR3 has 16 amino acids. Per the germline V gene, CDR1 is MGHDK and CDR2 is SYGVNS. V dropped 4 bases and J dropped 2; count of bases not matched to a gene: 7. CDR3 in DNA: TGTGCCAGCAGTGTCAATCCGGGACTAGCCTACAATGAGCAGTTCTTC. This codes for CASSVNPGLAYNEQFF.

This chain joins TRBV11-2 and TRBJ2-3; no definite D call. CDR1 SGHAT and CDR2 FQNNGV come from the germline V gene. This CDR3 region has 14 residues. Deletions cut 2 bases from V and 0 bases from J, with 6 bases between. The DNA for the CDR3 is TGTGCCAGCAGCTTAAAGCCAAGCACAGATACGCAGTATTTT. This translates into CASSLKPSTDTQYF.

This chain uses TRBV7-8 with TRBJ2-3, with D perhaps matching TRBD1 (6 bases). The CDR3 spans 15 residues. V was pared by 5 bases and J by 2 bases, with 14 bases between. CDR1 SGHVS and CDR2 FQNEAQ come from the germline V gene. CDR3 sequence (DNA): TGTGCCAGCAGCGGGAACAGGGATCTCACAGATACGCAGTATTTT. Its translation: CASSGNRDLTDTQYF.

This clone was seen a single time. The chain carries TRBV13 and TRBJ2-1; D is unresolved. CDR1 and CDR2 from the germline V gene are PRHDT and FYEKMQ (reference sequence). Trimming removed 4 bases from V and 11 bases from J, with 12 bases in between. This CDR3 has 12 residues. CDR3 sequence reads: CASSSGKSKQFF. Here the CDR3 DNA reads TGTGCCAGCAGCTCCGGAAAAAGCAAGCAGTTCTTC.

This clone was detected once. The rearrangement links TRBV27 to TRBJ1-5; D perhaps matches TRBD1 (5 bases). Germline V CDR1 and CDR2: MNHEY, SMNVEV (reference sequence). With 4 bases removed from V and 1 base from J, the gap between germline ends came to 8 bases. The CDR3 sequence is 14 residues long. The CDR3 DNA follows: TGTGCCAGCAGTTCAGGGTACAGCAATCAGCCCCAGCATTTT. Translation: CASSSGYSNQPQHF.

The J gene is TRBJ2-7, the V gene TRBV11-2, with D possibly called TRBD1 or TRBD2 (5 bases each). From germline, CDR1 is SGHAT and CDR2 FQNNGV. The CDR3 is made up of 14 amino acids. The V gene lost 8 bases and the J gene lost 7 bases, with 21 bases spanning the gap. CDR3 amino acids: CASEEGSPGREQYF. The CDR3 coding sequence is TGTGCCAGCGAGGAAGGGAGCCCAGGGCGGGAGCAGTACTTC. The whole variable domain, filled in from reference TRBV11-2 and TRBJ2-7, reads EAGVAQSPRYKIIEKRQSVAFWCNPISGHATLYWYQQILGQGPKLLIQFQNNGVVDDSQLPKDRFSAERLKGVDSTLKIQPAKLEDSAVYLCASEEGSPGREQYFGPGTRLTVT.

J is TRBJ2-7 and V is TRBV5-1; 7 nucleotides align to TRBD1. After removal of 5 bases from V and 3 bases from J, the junction contained 8 bases not matched to a gene. There are 14 residues in the CDR3. The germline gives CDR1 SGHRS, CDR2 YFSETQ. CDR3 nucleotide sequence: TGCGCCAGCAGTCCCGGGACAGCCTTCTACGAGCAGTACTTC. Translated, it gives CASSPGTAFYEQYF.

This sequence joins TRBV5-3 and TRBJ1-6; 7 bases align to TRBD1. TRBV5-3 is annotated as an ORF whose role is uncertain. This CDR3 has 17 amino acids. The trim removed 4 bases at V and 4 bases at J, leaving 11 bases unmatched. The DNA for the CDR3 is TGTGCCAGAAGCAAGTATGTCCGGGGACAGTATAATTCACCCCTCCACTTT. This sequence encodes CARSKYVRGQYNSPLHF.

The V gene is TRBV7-2, the J gene TRBJ2-3; maybe TRBD2 (6 bases). V was shortened by 2 bases and J by 6 bases, with 12 bases between the two germline ends. CDR3 length equals 14 residues. The germline gives CDR1 SGHTA, CDR2 FQGNSA. The CDR3 protein is CASSLLGEVDTQYF. The CDR3 nucleotides are TGTGCCAGCAGCTTATTGGGGGAGGTTGATACGCAGTATTTT.

Remarks on this clone: This same CDR3 is encoded by further DNA sequences in the sample. The genes are TRBV20-1 and TRBJ2-3, with D uncertain. The V gene's germline CDR1 is DFQATT and CDR2 SNEGSKA (reference sequence). The CDR3 totals 11 residues. With 5 bases removed from V and 0 bases from J, the gap between germline ends came to 3 bases. The CDR3 is CSARSTDTQYF. The CDR3 DNA reads TGCAGTGCTCGCAGCACAGATACGCAGTATTTT.

This CDR3 is CASSIARDNYGYTF. The CDR3 region has the DNA TGTGCCAGTAGTATAGCCAGGGATAACTATGGCTACACCTTC. The V call is TRBV19, the J call TRBJ1-2; D might be TRBD1 (5 bases). The germline gives CDR1 LNHDA, CDR2 SQIVND (reference sequence). The CDR3 has 14 amino acids. The V end lost 1 base, the J end lost 1 base, and 7 bases lay between the germline ends.

This sequence joins TRBV10-1 and TRBJ2-2; D perhaps matches TRBD2 (5 bases). The CDR3 covers 14 residues. Germline CDR1 reads WNHNN; CDR2 reads SYGVQD (reference sequence). Trimming cost V 0 bases and J 7 bases, with 9 bases left between them. The CDR3 coding sequence is TGCGCCAGCAGTGAGTCCGGGATCAGCGGGGAGCTGTTTTTT. This gives the protein CASSESGISGELFF.